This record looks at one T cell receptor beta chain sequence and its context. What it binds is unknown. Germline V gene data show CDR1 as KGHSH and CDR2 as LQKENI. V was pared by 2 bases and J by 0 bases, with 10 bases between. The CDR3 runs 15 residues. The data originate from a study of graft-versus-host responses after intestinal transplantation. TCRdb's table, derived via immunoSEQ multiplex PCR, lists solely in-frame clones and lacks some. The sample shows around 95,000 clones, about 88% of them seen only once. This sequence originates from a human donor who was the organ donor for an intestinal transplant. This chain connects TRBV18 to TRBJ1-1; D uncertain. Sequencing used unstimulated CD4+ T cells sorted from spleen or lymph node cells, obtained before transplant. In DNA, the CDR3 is TGTGCCAGCTCACCAAGTACAGTGTTGAACACTGAAGCTTTCTTT. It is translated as CASSPSTVLNTEAFF.